The 17 T cell receptor beta chains reported below all come from one sample, sequenced in a study of T cells in localized non-small cell lung cancer. Using immunoSEQ multiplex PCR, the repertoire was profiled, and TCRdb retains in-frame clones only, with some absent. The sample has about 82,000 clones; around 82% are singletons. This sample comprised PBMCs, obtained before any cancer treatment. These receptors all come from a man aged 40-75 years with stage II squamous cell lung carcinoma.

This clone was recorded only once. The chain joins TRBV10-3 to TRBJ1-1; no clear D gene. V gave up 8 bases and J gave up 6 bases, with 13 bases separating them. Germline CDR1 and CDR2: ENHRY and SYGVKD. The CDR3 extends over 12 amino acids. The CDR3 loop reads CAISGMYAEAFF. CDR3 nucleotides: TGTGCCATCTCTGGAATGTACGCTGAAGCTTTCTTT.

A few counts support this clone. The gene calls are TRBV5-4 and TRBJ1-6; D remains ambiguous. V was pared by 1 base and J by 7 bases, with 6 bases between. The germline V gene encodes CDR1 SGHNT and CDR2 YYREEE (reference sequence). This CDR3 comprises 13 residues. CDR3 nucleotides: TGTGCCAGCAGCTTGTTCGGAAATTCACCCCTCCACTTT. Residues: CASSLFGNSPLHF.

The chain is built from TRBV28 and TRBJ2-3; 9 nucleotides align to TRBD2. Germline lookup yields CDR1 MDHEN and CDR2 SYDVKM. The CDR3 contains 12 residues. J lost 11 bases, V lost 6 bases, and 6 bases had no gene match. CDR3 bases: TGTGCCAGCAGGGGGAGCGGGAGGAAGCAGTATTTT. It yields the protein CASRGSGRKQYF.

CDR3 protein: CASSPTSGANVLTF. DNA for the CDR3: TGTGCCAGCTCTCCCACCTCTGGGGCCAACGTCCTGACTTTC. The chain combines TRBV18 with TRBJ2-6; no definite D call. CDR1 and CDR2 from the germline V gene are KGHSH and LQKENI. This CDR3 spans 14 amino acids. The V and J ends lost 6 bases and 0 bases respectively, with 6 bases between them.

This clone was counted at least ten times. This CDR3 is CASSFQGGGTGSPLHF. CDR3 sequence (DNA): TGTGCCAGCAGCTTCCAAGGGGGAGGTACAGGATCACCCCTCCACTTT. This chain connects TRBV7-2 to TRBJ1-6; tentative D call: TRBD1 (6 bases). The germline V gene has CDR1 SGHTA and CDR2 FQGNSA. V lost 3 bases, J lost 10 bases, and 19 bases lay in between. The CDR3 consists of 16 residues. Full variable domain (rest looked up from reference TRBV7-2 and TRBJ1-6): GAGVSQSPSNKVTEKGKDVELRCDPISGHTALYWYRQSLGQGLEFLIYFQGNSAPDKSGLPSDRFSAERTGGSVSTLTIQRTQQEDSAVYLCASSFQGGGTGSPLHFGNGTRLTVT.

This clone has just one count. The genes are TRBV7-2 and TRBJ2-7, with D tentatively TRBD1 or TRBD2 (5 bases each). This CDR3 spans 14 amino acids. V dropped 4 bases and J dropped 3 bases, with 13 bases sitting between them. The germline CDR1 and CDR2 sequences are SGHTA and FQGNSA. The CDR3 is CASSSRDLLYEQYF. The CDR3, as DNA: TGTGCCAGCAGCTCTAGGGACCTCCTCTACGAGCAGTACTTC.

The CDR3 reads CAGDSMNTEAFF. Here the CDR3 DNA reads TGTGCCGGGGACAGCATGAACACTGAAGCTTTCTTT. The chain uses TRBV30 and TRBJ1-1; 7 bases are a match to TRBD1. The CDR3 consists of 12 residues. Germline V CDR1 and CDR2: GTSNPN, SVGIG (reference sequence). After removal of 8 bases from V and 0 bases from J, the junction contained 3 bases not matched to a gene.

The gene calls are TRBV6-6 and TRBJ2-3, with no clear D. The germline CDR1 and CDR2 sequences are MNHNY and SVGAGI (reference sequence). The CDR3 consists of 11 residues. The ends were cut back, 2 bases at V and 6 bases at J, with 3 bases in the middle. CDR3 bases: TGTGCCAGCAGTTACCTGGATACGCAGTATTTT. Translating it yields CASSYLDTQYF.

The chain joins TRBV5-1 to TRBJ2-1; 8 nucleotides agree with TRBD1. CDR3 length: 11 amino acids. The trim removed 2 bases at V and 13 bases at J, leaving 2 bases unmatched. Germline V gives CDR1 SGHRS, CDR2 YFSETQ. The CDR3 region is CASSLDRGQFF. As DNA, the CDR3 is TGCGCCAGCAGCTTAGACAGGGGCCAGTTCTTC.

J is TRBJ2-5 and V is TRBV4-1, with D maybe TRBD2 (6 bases). This CDR3 has 15 residues. V lost 4 bases and J lost 2, with 14 bases in between. The germline V gene encodes CDR1 MGHRA and CDR2 YSYEKL. The CDR3 bases are TGCGCCAGCAGCCCTTGGGGGACTTTACAAGAGACCCAGTACTTC. Protein: CASSPWGTLQETQYF.

This clone was counted only a few times. The CDR3 DNA reads as TGTGCCAGCAGCTTTTGGGGGATGAACACTGAAGCTTTCTTT. This encodes CASSFWGMNTEAFF. The rearrangement uses TRBV5-6 and TRBJ1-1, with D possibly matching TRBD1 (5 bases). V was cut by 2 bases and J by 0 bases, with 8 bases left in between. Germline CDR1 and CDR2: SGHDT and YYEEEE. The CDR3 is 14 residues long.

This rearrangement joins TRBV5-1 to TRBJ1-4; tentatively, D is TRBD1 (5 bases). Germline V CDR1 and CDR2: SGHRS, YFSETQ. This CDR3 is 14 amino acids long. Trimming left V 3 bases short and J 5 bases short, with 11 bases between. The CDR3 nucleotides are TGCGCCAGCAGCTCGGGACGGGAGAATGAAAAACTGTTTTTT. It yields the protein CASSSGRENEKLFF.

This clone showed up just once. The chain uses TRBV5-1 and TRBJ2-6; 7 nucleotides match TRBD1. Trimming cost V 6 bases and J 2 bases; bases outside gene matches: 2. Looked up from germline, CDR1 is SGHRS and CDR2 is YFSETQ. The CDR3 sequence is 14 residues long. CDR3: CASTDRAGANVLTF. The CDR3 region has the DNA TGCGCCAGCACTGACAGGGCTGGGGCCAACGTCCTGACTTTC.

The chain has TRBV9 and TRBJ2-7; 11 bases align to TRBD1. This CDR3 has 15 amino acids. Germline V CDR1 and CDR2: SGDLS, YYNGEE. Trimming at V came to 2 bases and at J to 3 bases, leaving 4 bases not matched to a gene. The CDR3 sequence is CASSVGQGAIYEQYF. The CDR3 DNA is TGTGCCAGCAGCGTTGGACAGGGGGCGATCTACGAGCAGTACTTC.

A few counts support this clone. The chain is built from TRBV10-3 and TRBJ2-7; 10 nucleotides line up with TRBD2. CDR3 length: 14 residues. The germline V gene has CDR1 ENHRY and CDR2 SYGVKD. V gave up 7 bases and J gave up 5 bases; unmatched junction bases: 8. CDR3 in amino acids: CAIKPAGGPDEQYF. CDR3 coding DNA: TGTGCCATCAAGCCAGCGGGAGGGCCCGACGAGCAGTACTTC.

This chain connects TRBV4-3 to TRBJ1-2; D gene uncertain. Germline-derived CDR1 and CDR2 are LGHNA and YSLEER. Trimming took 4 bases from V and 1 from J, leaving 16 bases between them. The CDR3 has 16 residues. The CDR3 loop reads CASSRGRTEYNYGYTF. CDR3 DNA sequence: TGCGCCAGCAGCCGGGGAAGAACAGAATATAACTATGGCTACACCTTC.

The J gene is TRBJ2-3, the V gene TRBV7-9; TRBD2 aligns across 10 bases. This CDR3 is 14 amino acids long. Unmatched junction bases numbered 5, after V lost 5 bases and J lost 6 bases. Germline V lookup: CDR1 SEHNR, CDR2 FQNEAQ (reference sequence). The CDR3 spells CASSPSSGSDTQYF. CDR3 DNA sequence: TGTGCCAGCAGCCCATCTAGCGGGAGTGATACGCAGTATTTT.